This T cell receptor (beta chain) was recovered during a study of T cells after yellow fever vaccination. Across the study: Researchers used SMART-Seq v4 Ultra Low Input to prepare fractions that had low cell numbers. Study-level results: Booster sampling recovered most clones from primary vaccination (approximately 97% CD4, around 88% CD8).

The table lists this clonotype with many counts. No antigen is known for it. Trimming pared 4 bases from V and 1 base from J, leaving 4 bases between. The V gene's germline CDR1 is SQVTM and CDR2 ANQGSEA. The CDR3 spans 11 residues. The study made its TCR cDNA through 5'RACE template switching. That step introduced a universal primer site along with UMIs. One entry per CDR3 protein, called by TCRdb with MiXCR from the 5' RACE reads. This table holds 300,000 to 400,000 distinct CDR3 sequences, 3% to 4.5% found once. The J gene is TRBJ1-1, the V gene TRBV29-1; D unresolved. This receptor was obtained from a young man who received the YFV17D yellow fever vaccine. The sequences come from PBMCs, collected 5 days after the yellow fever booster vaccination. DNA for the CDR3: TGCAGCGTTGTGGAGAACACTGAAGCTTTCTTT. Translating it yields CSVVENTEAFF.